This TCR beta chain was sequenced for a study of neoadjuvant nivolumab and ipilimumab in lung cancer. Note on this clone: Its antigen is still unknown.

Points from the study as a whole: Compared with tumor-adjacent uninvolved lung, resected tumors showed greater richness and clonality.

The protocol was immunoSEQ multiplex PCR, while the TCRdb copy is restricted to in-frame clones and leaves out a portion. The sample contains more than 1,500 clones, over 70% of which appear only once. The sample here was tumor tissue, taken before neoadjuvant nivolumab, alone or with ipilimumab. The clonotype comes from an adult with non-small cell lung cancer.

The CDR3: CASSLLGGINEQFF. CDR3 DNA: TGTGCCAGCAGTTTATTGGGCGGGATCAATGAGCAGTTCTTC. The chain has TRBV28 and TRBJ2-1; D is possibly TRBD2 (6 bases). Germline CDR1 and CDR2: MDHEN and SYDVKM. The V end lost 1 base, the J end lost 6 bases, and 10 bases lay between the germline ends. CDR3 length: 14 amino acids. The entire variable domain, with the rest obtained from reference TRBV28 and TRBJ2-1, is as follows: DVKVTQSSRYLVKRTGEKVFLECVQDMDHENMFWYRQDPGLGLRLIYFSYDVKMKEKGDIPEGYSVSREKKERFSLILESASTNQTSMYLCASSLLGGINEQFFGPGTRLTVL.